This T cell receptor beta chain was sequenced in a study of blood T cell repertoires in COVID-19. Study-level background: The United States, Italy and Spain supplied acute and convalescent COVID-19 samples. The analysed material was cDNA or gDNA that came from T cells, B-cell-depleted T cells, or PBMCs.

Only in-frame clones appear in the TCRdb table, and some are missing; sequencing was by immunoSEQ multiplex PCR. The sample has approximately 160,000 clones; 70% to 90% are singletons. J was trimmed by 0 bases and V by 6 bases; bases with no gene match: 16. CDR3 length: 19 residues. The germline V gene encodes CDR1 MNHNS and CDR2 SASEGT. The TCR sequence derives from a woman aged 45-65 years who had recovered from COVID-19. The rearrangement joins TRBV6-1 to TRBJ1-5; 8 bases are a match to TRBD1. Sequencing input: PBMCs or T cells enriched from blood (not recorded which). CDR3 sequence: CASSESRGQVTSSNQPQHF. CDR3 DNA: TGTGCCAGCAGCGAATCCCGGGGACAGGTTACAAGTAGCAATCAGCCCCAGCATTTT.